Sequencing of this T cell receptor beta chain was carried out in a study of vaccination effects on CD4 cells after COVID-19. Notes on this clone: Its antigen is unidentified.

Sequencing used immunoSEQ multiplex PCR; TCRdb keeps in-frame clones, though not all of them. The table includes 62,000 or so clones, 80% detected once. The ViraFEST assay expanded antigen-specific CD4+ T cells with viral peptide pools before sequencing. A 10-day culture period preceded the isolation of CD4+ T cells. The vaccine recipients had no prior SARS-CoV-2 infection, with negative nucleocapsid antibodies. The culture medium for 2 million or so PBMC per well included 8.5 to 10 IU/ml IL-2 and around 9.8 ug/ml peptides. Germline lookup yields CDR1 LNHDA and CDR2 SQIVND (reference sequence). J lost 6 bases, V lost 10 bases, and 8 bases had no gene match. The CDR3 consists of 14 residues. Study conclusions and caveats: Within healthy vaccinees, only 1 of 255 vaccine-induced clones displayed cross-reactivity with common cold coronaviruses.

The TCR sequence derives from a human donor who received a COVID-19 vaccine. The sequences come from CD4+ T cells from PBMCs cultured with SARS-CoV-2 spike peptides, collected before COVID-19 vaccination. V gene TRBV19 combines with J gene TRBJ2-1, with 11 bases aligning to TRBD2. The CDR3 loop reads CATRLAGPGNEQFF. The CDR3 DNA is TGTGCCACGAGACTAGCGGGGCCGGGCAATGAGCAGTTCTTC.